This T cell receptor (beta chain) was profiled in a study of T cell repertoires in cytomegalovirus infection. Findings and caveats of the study: There were HLA-C-restricted CMV-specific TCR beta clonotypes dominating the ex vivo response.

V dropped 5 bases and J dropped 2; count of bases not matched to a gene: 11. CDR1 is SEHNR and CDR2 is FQNEAQ in the germline V gene (reference sequence). The CDR3 has 17 amino acids. Comments on this clonotype: As yet, its antigen is unknown.

TCRdb passed the reads through MiXCR, listing each CDR3 protein once. The repertoire holds roughly 920,000 distinct CDR3 sequences, with 30% to 40% as singletons. The sequencing here drew on cultured CD8+ T cells from PBMCs, taken from culture after CMV antigen stimulation. The TCR sequence derives from a human donor in good health (CMV status not recorded). Some clones in this sample may be carry-over from other donors' samples. This sequence joins TRBV7-9 and TRBJ2-5; 10 bases line up with TRBD2. CDR3 protein: CASSPPLAGGLQETQYF. CDR3 nucleotides: TGTGCCAGCAGCCCTCCCTTAGCGGGGGGCCTGCAAGAGACCCAGTACTTC.